These T cell receptor beta chains were read from a single sample in a study of metastatic and nonmetastatic thyroid tumors. TCRdb re-called clones from the PCR reads using MiXCR. Of some 33,000 clones listed, 11% were seen once; the top ten hold approximately 16%. Sequencing used blood. These receptors were collected from a female donor with papillary thyroid cancer or a benign thyroid nodule (not recorded which). Some clones in this sample may be carry-over from other donors' samples. The CDR3 runs from the conserved cysteine through the conserved F or W. The order of the fields is CDR3 DNA, CDR3 protein, J gene, clone size, V gene, D gene. A D gene is named only where the DNA matches it firmly. Part of the rows lack a size; the others show once, few, many or a class for expanded clones.

DNA: TGTGCCAGCATAATCAGGGCGGACACCGGGGAGCTGTTTTTT
CDR3: CASIIRADTGELFF
J: TRBJ2-2
size: NA
V: TRBV6-4
D: NA

DNA: TGTGCCAGCAGTTACGGGCGGGAGCGCTCACCCCTCCACTTT
CDR3: CASSYGRERSPLHF
J: TRBJ1-6
size: few
V: TRBV6-5
D: NA

DNA: TGTGCCAGCAGCCAAGGCCTCTACACAGATACGCAGTATTTT
CDR3: CASSQGLYTDTQYF
J: TRBJ2-3
size: few
V: TRBV3-1
D: NA

DNA: TGTGCCAGCAGTGTTGGGGACGGCACCTACGAGCAGTACTTC
CDR3: CASSVGDGTYEQYF
J: TRBJ2-7
size: many
V: TRBV2
D: NA

DNA: TGTGCCAGTATTCCTGGAGGGGAAGAGACCCAGTACTTC
CDR3: CASIPGGEETQYF
J: TRBJ2-5
size: NA
V: TRBV28
D: NA

DNA: TGCAGTGCTGGAAGGACAGGGAGTAATTCACCCCTCCACTTT
CDR3: CSAGRTGSNSPLHF
J: TRBJ1-6
size: many
V: TRBV20-1
D: TRBD1

DNA: TGTGCCATCAGTAGACTAGCGGGTGGGAATGAGCAGTTCTTC
CDR3: CAISRLAGGNEQFF
J: TRBJ2-1
size: many
V: TRBV10-3
D: TRBD2

DNA: TGCGCCAGCAGCCAGGACAGGGGTAGCTACACCTTC
CDR3: CASSQDRGSYTF
J: TRBJ1-2
size: many
V: TRBV10-2
D: TRBD1

DNA: TGCAGCGTTGAACCACTCAACGGCGAGCAGTACTTC
CDR3: CSVEPLNGEQYF
J: TRBJ2-7
size: many
V: TRBV29-1
D: NA

DNA: TGTGCCAGCCGGGAACAGTTGAACACTGAAGCTTTCTTT
CDR3: CASREQLNTEAFF
J: TRBJ1-1
size: many
V: TRBV2
D: NA

DNA: TGTGCCAGCAGCTTAGGTCCGACCTCATCTGGAAACACCATATATTTT
CDR3: CASSLGPTSSGNTIYF
J: TRBJ1-3
size: few
V: TRBV11-3
D: NA

DNA: TGTGCCAGCAGCACCAGCTTCCGTGGGGGTAGCGGATTCACAGATACGCAGTATTTT
CDR3: CASSTSFRGGSGFTDTQYF
J: TRBJ2-3
size: NA
V: TRBV11-2
D: NA

DNA: TGTGCCATCAGTGAGCCTCGACAGGGATCGGCCAAAAACATTCAGTACTTC
CDR3: CAISEPRQGSAKNIQYF
J: TRBJ2-4
size: many
V: TRBV10-3
D: TRBD1

DNA: TGTGCCAGCAGTACCTGGGACACTAACTATGGCTACACCTTC
CDR3: CASSTWDTNYGYTF
J: TRBJ1-2
size: NA
V: TRBV28
D: NA

DNA: TGTGCCAGCAGTTTATCAAGGGACACTGAAGCTTTCTTT
CDR3: CASSLSRDTEAFF
J: TRBJ1-1
size: medium-sized
V: TRBV6-2/TRBV6-3
D: NA

DNA: TGTGCCAGCAGCGTAGGGCAGGAGAGCAATCAGCCCCAGCATTTT
CDR3: CASSVGQESNQPQHF
J: TRBJ1-5
size: many
V: TRBV9
D: NA

DNA: TGCAGTGCTAGGTTGGTGAACACTGAAGCTTTCTTT
CDR3: CSARLVNTEAFF
J: TRBJ1-1
size: many
V: TRBV20-1
D: NA

DNA: TGTGCCCGGGGACGGGTGGAGACTGAAGCTTTCTTT
CDR3: CARGRVETEAFF
J: TRBJ1-1
size: many
V: TRBV30
D: NA

DNA: TGTGCCGGTAACCCGCGGGCAGGGCGCGACTATGGCTACACCTTC
CDR3: CAGNPRAGRDYGYTF
J: TRBJ1-2
size: many
V: TRBV19
D: NA

DNA: TGTGCCAGCAGTTACGGGGGGAACAGGGCTGGAAACACCATATATTTT
CDR3: CASSYGGNRAGNTIYF
J: TRBJ1-3
size: many
V: TRBV6-5
D: NA

DNA: TGTGCCAGCTCACCTCACTCACTCTCTGAAGCTTTCTTT
CDR3: CASSPHSLSEAFF
J: TRBJ1-1
size: many
V: TRBV18
D: NA

DNA: TGCGCCAGCGGAGGGGGCGCAGGGACAGATACGCAGTATTTT
CDR3: CASGGGAGTDTQYF
J: TRBJ2-3
size: many
V: TRBV5-1
D: NA

DNA: TGTGCCATCAGTGAGTCTGTAAGCACAGATACGCAGTATTTT
CDR3: CAISESVSTDTQYF
J: TRBJ2-3
size: NA
V: TRBV10-3
D: NA

DNA: TGTGCCAGCAGCTTAGCGTGGGGGGCTAATGAAAAACTGTTTTTT
CDR3: CASSLAWGANEKLFF
J: TRBJ1-4
size: many
V: TRBV7-9
D: NA

DNA: TGCGCCAGCAGCCAGGACAGTTCCTACGAGCAGTACTTC
CDR3: CASSQDSSYEQYF
J: TRBJ2-7
size: many
V: TRBV4-3
D: NA

DNA: TGTGCCAGCAGCTCCCCCCTAGCGGGAGGCAGAGAGACCCAGTACTTC
CDR3: CASSSPLAGGRETQYF
J: TRBJ2-5
size: many
V: TRBV28
D: TRBD2

DNA: TGTGCCAGCAGCGCAGGGGGCGACTATGGCTACACCTTC
CDR3: CASSAGGDYGYTF
J: TRBJ1-2
size: many
V: TRBV9
D: TRBD1

DNA: TGCAGTGCGCAATCCAAACAGGGGGCACGGGATACGCAGTATTTT
CDR3: CSAQSKQGARDTQYF
J: TRBJ2-3
size: many
V: TRBV20-1
D: TRBD1

DNA: TGTGCCAGCAGCTTGACCGGAGGAGTAACTGAAGCTTTCTTT
CDR3: CASSLTGGVTEAFF
J: TRBJ1-1
size: many
V: TRBV7-8
D: NA

DNA: TGTGCCAGCAGCTTGGGGGGCGACAGGGTAGGAGAGCAGTACTTC
CDR3: CASSLGGDRVGEQYF
J: TRBJ2-7
size: many
V: TRBV5-4
D: TRBD1

DNA: TGCAGTGCTAGTAGGGGTAGGAACACTGAAGCTTTCTTT
CDR3: CSASRGRNTEAFF
J: TRBJ1-1
size: NA
V: TRBV20-1
D: NA

DNA: TGTGCCAGCAGCAATACAGGATCCACCGGGGAGCTGTTTTTT
CDR3: CASSNTGSTGELFF
J: TRBJ2-2
size: many
V: TRBV7-3
D: NA

DNA: TGTGCCAGCAGTTTATTTGGGCTAGCGGGAGCCCTCAATGAGCAGCTCTTC
CDR3: CASSLFGLAGALNEQLF
J: TRBJ2-1
size: few
V: TRBV27
D: TRBD2

DNA: TGTGCCAGCAGTTTAGTCCGGGGCTATAATTCACCCCTCCACTTT
CDR3: CASSLVRGYNSPLHF
J: TRBJ1-6
size: medium-sized
V: TRBV12-3/TRBV12-4
D: NA

DNA: TGTGCCAGCACCGGGGGGGCTAGCGGGAGAAATGAGCAGTTCTTC
CDR3: CASTGGASGRNEQFF
J: TRBJ2-1
size: many
V: TRBV7-6
D: TRBD2

DNA: TGCAGTGCTAGACTAGCGGACAATGAGCAGTTCTTC
CDR3: CSARLADNEQFF
J: TRBJ2-1
size: medium-sized
V: TRBV20-1
D: TRBD2

DNA: TGTTCCAGCAGTTCAAGCAGGGTTGGCGGCTACAGCTTC
CDR3: CSSSSSRVGGYSF
J: TRBJ1-2
size: NA
V: TRBV6-2/TRBV6-3
D: NA

DNA: TGTGCCAGCAGCCGTCAGGGCATATTAGGTAACACTGAAGCTTTCTTT
CDR3: CASSRQGILGNTEAFF
J: TRBJ1-1
size: NA
V: TRBV3-1
D: NA

DNA: TGTGCCAGCAGAGAGGGGGGGCCCAGGGAGCAGTACTTC
CDR3: CASREGGPREQYF
J: TRBJ2-7
size: few
V: TRBV6-1
D: NA

DNA: TGTGCCAGCAGAGCAGGGGGGGGAATCACTGAAGCTTTCTTT
CDR3: CASRAGGGITEAFF
J: TRBJ1-1
size: NA
V: TRBV6-1
D: TRBD1

DNA: TGTGCCACCAACAGAGTTGACACCTACGAGCAGTACTTC
CDR3: CATNRVDTYEQYF
J: TRBJ2-7
size: few
V: TRBV15
D: NA

DNA: TGTGCCAGCAGTACCATTCGACAGGGGTCGGAGGGCTACACCTTC
CDR3: CASSTIRQGSEGYTF
J: TRBJ1-2
size: many
V: TRBV6-2/TRBV6-3
D: TRBD1

DNA: TGTGCCGGCAGCTCCTCGGACGGGGAGGGCTCACCCCTCCACTTT
CDR3: CAGSSSDGEGSPLHF
J: TRBJ1-6
size: NA
V: TRBV6-2/TRBV6-3
D: NA

DNA: TGTGCCAAGACCGGGGGGAACCAAGAGACCCAGTACTTC
CDR3: CAKTGGNQETQYF
J: TRBJ2-5
size: many
V: TRBV10-3
D: TRBD2

DNA: TGTGCCAGCAGCTTAGAGACAGGGAGGAGGAATGAGCAGTTCTTC
CDR3: CASSLETGRRNEQFF
J: TRBJ2-1
size: many
V: TRBV7-8
D: NA

DNA: TGTGCCAGCAGGACTAGCGGGAGGGAGGATACGCAGTGTTTT
CDR3: CASRTSGREDTQCF
J: TRBJ2-3
size: few
V: TRBV6-1
D: TRBD2

DNA: TGTGCCACCAGTGAGCCGCGTACTAGCGTGAGGGCCACAGATACGCAGTATTTT
CDR3: CATSEPRTSVRATDTQYF
J: TRBJ2-3
size: NA
V: TRBV24-1
D: TRBD2

DNA: TGTGCCAGCAGCCCTAGCGGGAGCTCCTACAATGAGCAGTTCTTC
CDR3: CASSPSGSSYNEQFF
J: TRBJ2-1
size: many
V: TRBV7-2
D: TRBD2

DNA: TGTGCCAGCAGTCCCTCGGACGAGGGGAATGAGCAGTTCTTC
CDR3: CASSPSDEGNEQFF
J: TRBJ2-1
size: few
V: TRBV6-2/TRBV6-3
D: NA

DNA: TGTGCCAGAGGGGGCGCGAATTATGGCTACACCTTC
CDR3: CARGGANYGYTF
J: TRBJ1-2
size: many
V: TRBV7-3
D: TRBD1

DNA: TGCAGTGCTAGAGATCTCGGGACTAGTGGGTACGAGCAGTACTTC
CDR3: CSARDLGTSGYEQYF
J: TRBJ2-7
size: many
V: TRBV20-1
D: TRBD2

DNA: TGTGCCAGCAGTCCGTTAACCGGGACAAGGGTTAACTATGGCTACACCTTC
CDR3: CASSPLTGTRVNYGYTF
J: TRBJ1-2
size: few
V: TRBV28
D: NA